Following are 15 T cell receptor beta chains from one sample sequenced in a study of metastatic and nonmetastatic thyroid tumors. All patients were treatment-naive before thyroid surgery. TCRdb reassembled clones from the PCR reads with MiXCR. The table lists 20,000 to 25,000 clones, approximately 22% of them singletons. The material sequenced was tumor tissue. These TCRs come from a female donor with papillary thyroid cancer or a benign thyroid nodule (not recorded which). Some clones in this sample may be carry-over from other donors' samples.

In its sample, this clone was seen a few times. The gene calls are TRBV6-1 and TRBJ2-7; 12 bases are a match to TRBD1. Germline CDR1 reads MNHNS; CDR2 reads SASEGT. This CDR3 is 14 amino acids long. J was trimmed by 6 bases and V by 5 bases; bases with no gene match: 5. CDR3 sequence (DNA): TGTGCCAGCAGTACCGGGACAGGGGGCGCCGAGCAGTACTTC. Residues: CASSTGTGGAEQYF.

The sample holds many counts of this clone. The chain recombines TRBV5-1 with TRBJ1-6, with 7 bases fitting TRBD1. The CDR3 has 15 residues. Trimming removed 0 bases from V and 7 bases from J; junction bases left unmatched: 4. CDR1 SGHRS and CDR2 YFSETQ come from the germline V gene. The CDR3 here is CASSLDSGGNSPLHF. CDR3 coding DNA: TGCGCCAGCAGCTTGGACTCAGGGGGGAATTCACCCCTCCACTTT.

By its share, this clone is medium-sized. The chain joins TRBV28 to TRBJ2-1; no definite D call. Germline V gives CDR1 MDHEN, CDR2 SYDVKM. Trimming cost V 5 bases and J 5 bases, with 13 bases left between them. This CDR3 has 14 residues. CDR3 sequence reads: CASSRAVPNNEQFF. The CDR3 bases are TGTGCCAGCAGTAGGGCTGTCCCGAACAATGAGCAGTTCTTC.

The chain combines TRBV6-1 with TRBJ1-6; TRBD1 is a possible D gene (5 bases). Trimming removed 4 bases at V and 7 bases at J, with 14 bases between. There are 15 residues in the CDR3. Germline V gene lookup returns CDR1 MNHNS and CDR2 SASEGT. This chain's CDR3 is CASSVTVGTNSPLHF. CDR3 nucleotides: TGTGCCAGCAGTGTCACGGTAGGGACCAATTCACCCCTCCACTTT.

The V and J genes are TRBV10-2 and TRBJ2-7; 9 nucleotides match TRBD2. Per the germline V gene, CDR1 is WSHSY and CDR2 is SAAADI. Germline trimming cut 3 bases from V and 7 bases from J; bases unmatched to any gene: 7. The CDR3 runs to 14 residues. CDR3 protein: CASSDIAGAPEQYF. CDR3 sequence (DNA): TGCGCCAGCAGTGACATAGCGGGAGCCCCGGAGCAGTACTTC.

This clone was detected many times. The genes are TRBV4-1 and TRBJ2-5; 7 positions match TRBD2. Germline CDR1 and CDR2: MGHRA and YSYEKL. The CDR3 contains 13 residues. Trimming at V came to 1 base and at J to 10 bases, leaving 6 bases not matched to a gene. This CDR3 is CASSQANGEGQYF. Written as DNA, the CDR3 is TGCGCCAGCAGCCAAGCCAACGGGGAGGGCCAGTACTTC.

The genes are TRBV2 and TRBJ1-5, with D maybe TRBD1 (6 bases). V lost 5 bases to trimming and J lost 3 bases, with 11 bases between them. The CDR3 extends over 14 amino acids. The germline V gene has CDR1 SNHLY and CDR2 FYNNEI. This chain's CDR3 is CASSTGTPNQPQHF. Written as DNA, the CDR3 is TGTGCCAGCAGTACTGGGACACCCAATCAGCCCCAGCATTTT.

This clone appeared many times. This chain uses TRBV20-1 with TRBJ2-7, with 14 bases lining up with TRBD2. The CDR3 is 16 residues long. Germline CDR1 DFQATT, CDR2 SNEGSKA (reference sequence). V shed 6 bases, J shed 1 base, and the junction held 8 bases outside the gene matches. Here the CDR3 DNA reads TGCAGTGCGGAGGGACTAGCGGGAGTTAGATCCTACGAGCAGTACTTC. This encodes CSAEGLAGVRSYEQYF.

This chain links TRBV6-1 with TRBJ2-5; weak D call: TRBD2 (7 bases). CDR3 length equals 14 residues. The germline V gene encodes CDR1 MNHNS and CDR2 SASEGT. V was shortened by 8 bases and J by 4 bases, with 17 bases between the two germline ends. The CDR3: CASSSTGRGETQYF. CDR3 bases: TGTGCCAGCTCATCTACAGGGAGGGGAGAGACCCAGTACTTC.

Within the sample, this clone is medium-sized. The CDR3 region has the DNA TGTGCCAGCTCACCCACGGAAGGGACTGAAGCTTTCTTT. Protein sequence: CASSPTEGTEAFF. The genes are TRBV18 and TRBJ1-1, with unresolved D. Germline values: CDR1 KGHSH, CDR2 LQKENI. The CDR3 totals 13 residues. The ends were cut back, 3 bases at V and 5 bases at J, with 10 bases in the middle.

This clone was counted between two and nine times. The chain recombines TRBV24-1 with TRBJ2-3; 14 nucleotides match TRBD2. This CDR3 comprises 16 residues. CDR1 and CDR2 (germline): KGHDR, SFDVKD. The V segment lost 9 bases and the J segment 2 bases; nucleotides outside the gene matches: 6. The CDR3 loop reads CATAGTSGGITDTQYF. The CDR3 DNA follows: TGTGCCACCGCCGGGACTAGCGGGGGTATCACAGATACGCAGTATTTT.

This clone was seen many times. The chain combines TRBV4-2 with TRBJ2-1; D is possibly TRBD2 (6 bases). CDR1 is LGHNA, CDR2 YNFKEQ, per germline. V gave up 4 bases and J gave up 6 bases, with 19 bases separating them. CDR3 length: 16 residues. CDR3 residues: CASSRPEEGRGNEQFF. For the CDR3, the DNA is TGTGCCAGCAGCCGTCCCGAGGAGGGCCGCGGCAATGAGCAGTTCTTC.

To note about this clone: A read error may produce the germline difference seen at one junction end. This chain connects TRBV12-3 or TRBV12-4 to TRBJ2-1; a weak D match, TRBD2 (6 bases). The CDR3 runs 14 residues. CDR3 residues: CASSPGPSAEERVF. As DNA, the CDR3 is TGTGCCAGCAGTCCCGGCCCCTCCGCGGAGGAGCGGGTCTTC.

The chain couples TRBV20-1 to TRBJ2-7; 10 nucleotides match TRBD2. After removal of 4 bases from V and 7 bases from J, the junction contained 13 bases not matched to a gene. CDR1 DFQATT and CDR2 SNEGSKA come from the germline V gene (reference sequence). The CDR3 has 15 amino acids. CDR3 bases: TGCAGTGCTATTAGAGCGGGAGGGCCAGTAGATGAGCAGTACTTC. It specifies CSAIRAGGPVDEQYF.

Many counts were recorded for this clone. The V gene is TRBV20-1, the J gene TRBJ2-3; D possibly corresponds to TRBD2 (6 bases). The V gene's germline CDR1 is DFQATT and CDR2 SNEGSKA (reference sequence). The length of the CDR3 is 18 residues. Deletions cut 3 bases from V and 6 bases from J, with 28 bases between. CDR3 in amino acids: CSARSKSLAFKEVDTQYF. The CDR3 DNA sequence: TGCAGTGCTAGGAGTAAAAGCCTAGCGTTCAAAGAGGTGGATACGCAGTATTTT.